Listed here is a single TCR beta chain. What it binds is unknown. Individuals with ophthalmopathy presented a Clinical Activity Score of at least 3, a NOSPECS grade of at least 4 and a duration under 3 months. The data are from a study of T cells in Graves' hyperthyroidism and ophthalmopathy. Study-wide points: Researchers report that a 13 V-J model separated ophthalmopathy from stable hyperthyroidism.

The TCR beta CDR3 regions underwent amplification using RNA transcripts as the source. First-round RT-PCR of the TCR CDR3 relied on the HTBI primer set. TCRdb called the multiplex PCR reads again in MiXCR, with one record for every CDR3 protein. The sample includes about 600,000 distinct CDR3 sequences, 14% of them seen just once. Sequenced material: blood. The clonotype was recovered from a woman aged 18-29 years with Graves' ophthalmopathy.

Here the CDR3 reads CASFWRDGYTF. CDR3 coding DNA: TGTGCCAGTTTCTGGCGCGATGGCTACACCTTC. The gene calls are TRBV19 and TRBJ1-2; D gene uncertain. CDR3 length equals 11 residues. V lost 8 bases and J lost 6, with 10 bases in between. Germline V gene sequence: CDR1 LNHDA, CDR2 SQIVND (reference sequence).